This T cell receptor (beta chain) originates from a study of blood T cell repertoires in COVID-19. Background on the study: COVID-19 samples collected from the United States, Italy and Spain covered acute and convalescent phases. PBMCs, B-cell-depleted T cells, or T cells provided the cDNA or gDNA that made up the material.

V dropped 2 bases and J dropped 4; count of bases not matched to a gene: 7. CDR3 size: 15 residues. Germline CDR1 LGHNA, CDR2 YSLEER. Original processing methods: Amplification with reference gene primers provided the estimates of nucleated cell counts. Assay: immunoSEQ multiplex PCR; the TCRdb copy retains only in-frame clones and omits some. D and trimming come from the DNA, and the V and J calls and clone size come from that table. The table lists 65,000 to 85,000 clones, roughly 84% of them singletons, with 9.5% to 13% in the top ten. The sample consisted of peripheral blood. This chain connects TRBV4-3 to TRBJ1-2, with 7 nucleotides matching TRBD1. This clonotype was sampled from a woman between 18 and 30 years old with acute or convalescent COVID-19. As DNA, the CDR3 is TGCGCCAGCAGCCAACAGGGACAGAACTTCTATGGCTACACCTTC. Translating it yields CASSQQGQNFYGYTF.